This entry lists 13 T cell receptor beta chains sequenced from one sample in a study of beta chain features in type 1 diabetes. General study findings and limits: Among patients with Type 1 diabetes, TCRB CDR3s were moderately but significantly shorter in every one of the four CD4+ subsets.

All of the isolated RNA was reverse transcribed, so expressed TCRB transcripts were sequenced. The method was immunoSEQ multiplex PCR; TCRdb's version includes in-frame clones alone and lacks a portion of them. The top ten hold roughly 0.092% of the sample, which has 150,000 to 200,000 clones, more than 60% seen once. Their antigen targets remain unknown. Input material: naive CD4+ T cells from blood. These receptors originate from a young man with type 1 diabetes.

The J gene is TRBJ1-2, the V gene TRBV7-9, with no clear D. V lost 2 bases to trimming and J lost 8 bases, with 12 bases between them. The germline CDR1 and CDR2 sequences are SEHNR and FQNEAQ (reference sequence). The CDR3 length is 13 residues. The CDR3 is CASSLLGPMGYTF. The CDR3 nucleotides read TGTGCCAGCAGCTTACTAGGTCCAATGGGCTACACCTTC.

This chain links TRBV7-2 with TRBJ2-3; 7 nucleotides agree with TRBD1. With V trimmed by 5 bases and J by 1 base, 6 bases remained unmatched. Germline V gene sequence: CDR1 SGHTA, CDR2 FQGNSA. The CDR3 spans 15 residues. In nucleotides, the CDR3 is TGTGCCAGCAGCGTCTCTGGACAGGGCACAGATACGCAGTATTTT. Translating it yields CASSVSGQGTDTQYF.

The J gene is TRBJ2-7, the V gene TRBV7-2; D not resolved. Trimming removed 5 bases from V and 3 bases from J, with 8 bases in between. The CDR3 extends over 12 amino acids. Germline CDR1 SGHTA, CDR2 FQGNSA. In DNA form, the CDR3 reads TGTGCCAGCAGCACGGATCACTACGAGCAGTACTTC. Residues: CASSTDHYEQYF.

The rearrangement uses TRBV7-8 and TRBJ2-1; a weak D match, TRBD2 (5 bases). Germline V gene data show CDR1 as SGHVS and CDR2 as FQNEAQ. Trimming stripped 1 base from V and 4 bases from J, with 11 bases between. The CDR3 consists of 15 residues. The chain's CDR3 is CASSLVAGEYNEQFF. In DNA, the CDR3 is TGTGCCAGCAGCTTAGTGGCCGGGGAGTACAATGAGCAGTTCTTC.

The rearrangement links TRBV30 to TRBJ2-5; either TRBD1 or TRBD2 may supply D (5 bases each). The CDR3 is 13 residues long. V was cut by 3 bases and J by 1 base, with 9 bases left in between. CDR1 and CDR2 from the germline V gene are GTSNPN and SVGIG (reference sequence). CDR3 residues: CAWRTGAQETQYF. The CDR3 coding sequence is TGTGCCTGGAGAACCGGGGCCCAAGAGACCCAGTACTTC.

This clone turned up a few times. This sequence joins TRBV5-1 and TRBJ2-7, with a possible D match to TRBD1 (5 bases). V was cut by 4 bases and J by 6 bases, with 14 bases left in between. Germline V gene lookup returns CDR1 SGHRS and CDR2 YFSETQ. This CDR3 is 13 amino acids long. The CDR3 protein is CASSPGPMGEQYF. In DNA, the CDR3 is TGCGCCAGCAGCCCAGGGCCCATGGGCGAGCAGTACTTC.

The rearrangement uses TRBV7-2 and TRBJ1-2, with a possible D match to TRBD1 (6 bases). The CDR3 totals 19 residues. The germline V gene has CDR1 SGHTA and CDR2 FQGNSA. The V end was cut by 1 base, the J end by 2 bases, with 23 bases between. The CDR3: CASSLGPPGRDTLNYGYTF. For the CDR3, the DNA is TGTGCCAGCAGCTTAGGCCCGCCGGGTCGGGACACCTTAAACTATGGCTACACCTTC.

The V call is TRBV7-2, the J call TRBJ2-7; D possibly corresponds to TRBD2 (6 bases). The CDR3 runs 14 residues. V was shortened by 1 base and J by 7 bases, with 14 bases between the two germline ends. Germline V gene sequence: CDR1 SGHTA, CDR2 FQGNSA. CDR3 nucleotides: TGTGCCAGCAGCTTAGACGGGACTGGGATAGAGCAGTACTTC. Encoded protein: CASSLDGTGIEQYF.

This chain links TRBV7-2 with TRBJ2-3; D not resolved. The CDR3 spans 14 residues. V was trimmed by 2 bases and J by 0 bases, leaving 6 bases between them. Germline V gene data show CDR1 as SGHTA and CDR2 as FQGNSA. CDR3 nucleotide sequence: TGTGCCAGCAGCTTAAACCCTAGCACAGATACGCAGTATTTT. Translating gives CASSLNPSTDTQYF.

CDR3 region: CAITSGVAREQFF. The CDR3 DNA sequence: TGTGCCATTACTAGCGGGGTGGCTAGGGAGCAGTTCTTC. This chain uses TRBV10-3 with TRBJ2-1; 10 bases match TRBD2. Germline CDR1 reads ENHRY; CDR2 reads SYGVKD. The length of the CDR3 is 13 residues. J gave up 10 bases and V 9 bases, and 9 bases lay outside the gene matches.

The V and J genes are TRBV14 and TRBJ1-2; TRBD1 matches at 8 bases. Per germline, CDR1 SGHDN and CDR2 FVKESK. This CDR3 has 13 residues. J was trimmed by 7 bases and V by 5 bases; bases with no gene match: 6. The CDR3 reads CASSKGQVAGYTF. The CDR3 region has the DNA TGTGCCAGCAGCAAGGGACAGGTTGCTGGCTACACCTTC.

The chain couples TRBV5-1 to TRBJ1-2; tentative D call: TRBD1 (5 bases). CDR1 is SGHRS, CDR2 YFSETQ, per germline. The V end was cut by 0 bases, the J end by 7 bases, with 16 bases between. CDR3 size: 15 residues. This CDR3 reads CASSLDSEGMFGYTF. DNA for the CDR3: TGCGCCAGCAGCTTGGATTCCGAGGGGATGTTTGGCTACACCTTC.

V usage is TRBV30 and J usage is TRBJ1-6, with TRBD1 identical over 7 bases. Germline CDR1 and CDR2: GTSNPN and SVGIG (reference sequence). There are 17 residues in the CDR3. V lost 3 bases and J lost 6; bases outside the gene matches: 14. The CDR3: CAWRVWIAGTVNSPLHF. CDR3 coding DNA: TGTGCCTGGAGGGTTTGGATAGCCGGGACAGTTAATTCACCCCTCCACTTT.